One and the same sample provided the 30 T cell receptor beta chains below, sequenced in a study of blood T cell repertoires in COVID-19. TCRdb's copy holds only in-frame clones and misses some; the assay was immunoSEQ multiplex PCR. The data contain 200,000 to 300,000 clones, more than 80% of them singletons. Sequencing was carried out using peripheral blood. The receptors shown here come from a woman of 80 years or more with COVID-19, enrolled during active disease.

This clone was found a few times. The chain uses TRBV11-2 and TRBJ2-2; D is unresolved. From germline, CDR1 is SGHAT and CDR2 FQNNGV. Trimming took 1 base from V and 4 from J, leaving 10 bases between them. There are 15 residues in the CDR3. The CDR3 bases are TGTGCCAGCAGCTTAGGGGCCTTACCCACCGGGGAGCTGTTTTTT. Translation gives CASSLGALPTGELFF. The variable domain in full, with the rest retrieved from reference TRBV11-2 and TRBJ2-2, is EAGVAQSPRYKIIEKRQSVAFWCNPISGHATLYWYQQILGQGPKLLIQFQNNGVVDDSQLPKDRFSAERLKGVDSTLKIQPAKLEDSAVYLCASSLGALPTGELFFGEGSRLTVL.

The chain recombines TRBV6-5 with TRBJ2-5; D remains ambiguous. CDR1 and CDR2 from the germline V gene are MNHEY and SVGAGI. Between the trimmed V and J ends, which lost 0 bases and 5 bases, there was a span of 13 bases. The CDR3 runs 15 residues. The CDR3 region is CASSYSITDPETQYF. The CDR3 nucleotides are TGTGCCAGCAGTTACTCGATAACTGATCCTGAGACCCAGTACTTC.

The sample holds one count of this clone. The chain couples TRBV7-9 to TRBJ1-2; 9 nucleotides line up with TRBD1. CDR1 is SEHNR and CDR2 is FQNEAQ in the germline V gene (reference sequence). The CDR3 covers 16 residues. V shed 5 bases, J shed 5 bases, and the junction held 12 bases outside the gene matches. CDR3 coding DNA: TGTGCCAGCAGCCGACCGGGACAGGGCAGGATTTATGGCTACACCTTC. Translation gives CASSRPGQGRIYGYTF.

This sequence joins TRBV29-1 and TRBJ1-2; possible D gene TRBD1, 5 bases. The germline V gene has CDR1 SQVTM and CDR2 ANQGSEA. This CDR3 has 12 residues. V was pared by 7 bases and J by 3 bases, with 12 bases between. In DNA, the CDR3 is TGCAGCGCACCCCGGGGGGACTATGGCTACACCTTC. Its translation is CSAPRGDYGYTF. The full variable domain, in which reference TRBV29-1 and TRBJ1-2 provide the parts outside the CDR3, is SAVISQKPSRDICQRGTSLTIQCQVDSQVTMMFWYRQQPGQSLTLIATANQGSEATYESGFVIDKFPISRPNLTFSTLTVSNMSPEDSSIYLCSAPRGDYGYTFGSGTRLTVV.

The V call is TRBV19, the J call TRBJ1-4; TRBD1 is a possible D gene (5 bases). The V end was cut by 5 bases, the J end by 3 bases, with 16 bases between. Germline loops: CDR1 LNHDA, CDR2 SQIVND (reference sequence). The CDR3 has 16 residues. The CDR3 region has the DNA TGTGCCAGTAGTCCCTACTCGACAGTTTCTAATGAAAAACTGTTTTTT. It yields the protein CASSPYSTVSNEKLFF. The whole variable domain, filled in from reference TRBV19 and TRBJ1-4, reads DGGITQSPKYLFRKEGQNVTLSCEQNLNHDAMYWYRQDPGQGLRLIYYSQIVNDFQKGDIAEGYSVSREKKESFPLTVTSAQKNPTAFYLCASSPYSTVSNEKLFFGSGTQLSVL.

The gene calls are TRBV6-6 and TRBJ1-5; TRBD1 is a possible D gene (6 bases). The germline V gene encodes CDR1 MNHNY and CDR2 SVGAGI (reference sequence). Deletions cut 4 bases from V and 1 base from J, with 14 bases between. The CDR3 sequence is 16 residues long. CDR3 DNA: TGTGCCAGCAGTTTTCTTAGGACAGTGAGCAATCAGCCCCAGCATTTT. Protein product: CASSFLRTVSNQPQHF.

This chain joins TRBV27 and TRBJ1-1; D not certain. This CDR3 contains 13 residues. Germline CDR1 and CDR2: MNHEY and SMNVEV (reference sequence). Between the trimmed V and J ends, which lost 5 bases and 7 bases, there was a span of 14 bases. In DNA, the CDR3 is TGTGCCAGCAGTCAGACTCCGACTTATGAAGCTTTCTTT. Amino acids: CASSQTPTYEAFF.

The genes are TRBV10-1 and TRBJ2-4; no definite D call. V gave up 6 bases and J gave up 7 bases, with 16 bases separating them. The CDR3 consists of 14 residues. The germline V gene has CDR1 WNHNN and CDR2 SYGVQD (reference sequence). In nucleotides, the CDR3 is TGCGCCAGCAGCCTCGACTCAGTCGACAACATTCAGTACTTC. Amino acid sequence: CASSLDSVDNIQYF.

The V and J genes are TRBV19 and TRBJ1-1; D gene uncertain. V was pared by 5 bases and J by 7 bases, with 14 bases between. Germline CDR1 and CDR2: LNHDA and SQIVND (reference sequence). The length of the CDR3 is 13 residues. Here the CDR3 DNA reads TGTGCCAGTAGTGTGACTAGCCGTGGTGAAGCTTTCTTT. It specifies CASSVTSRGEAFF.

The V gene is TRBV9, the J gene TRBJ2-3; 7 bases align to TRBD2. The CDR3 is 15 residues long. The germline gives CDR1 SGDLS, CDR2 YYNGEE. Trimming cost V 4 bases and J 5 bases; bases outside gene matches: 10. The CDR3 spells CASSPTGGRGDTQYF. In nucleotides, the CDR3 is TGTGCCAGCAGCCCGACGGGGGGAAGGGGAGATACGCAGTATTTT.

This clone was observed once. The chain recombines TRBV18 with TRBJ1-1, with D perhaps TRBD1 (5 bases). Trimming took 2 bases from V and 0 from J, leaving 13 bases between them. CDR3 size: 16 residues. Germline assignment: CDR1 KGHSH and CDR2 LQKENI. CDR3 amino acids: CASSPGGGTLNTEAFF. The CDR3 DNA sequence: TGTGCCAGCTCACCAGGTGGGGGGACCCTGAACACTGAAGCTTTCTTT.

CDR3 region: CASSYRERETQYF. The CDR3 DNA follows: TGTGCCAGCAGTTACCGGGAGAGGGAGACCCAGTACTTC. The chain combines TRBV6-5 with TRBJ2-5; D perhaps matches TRBD2 (6 bases). CDR1 and CDR2 from the germline V gene are MNHEY and SVGAGI. CDR3 length equals 13 residues. The germline V and J ends were trimmed by 2 bases and 5 bases, with 9 bases remaining between them.

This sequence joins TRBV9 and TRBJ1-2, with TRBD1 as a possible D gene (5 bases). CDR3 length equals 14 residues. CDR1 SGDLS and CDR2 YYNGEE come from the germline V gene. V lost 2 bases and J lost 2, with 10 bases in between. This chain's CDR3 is CASSVGGRNYGYTF. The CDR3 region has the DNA TGTGCCAGCAGCGTGGGGGGAAGAAACTATGGCTACACCTTC.

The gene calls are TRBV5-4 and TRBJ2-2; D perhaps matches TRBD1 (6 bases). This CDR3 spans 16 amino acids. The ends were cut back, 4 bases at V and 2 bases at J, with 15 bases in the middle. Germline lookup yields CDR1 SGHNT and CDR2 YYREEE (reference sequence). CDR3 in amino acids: CASSRPGTYNTGELFF. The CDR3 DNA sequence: TGTGCCAGCAGCCGTCCCGGGACATACAACACCGGGGAGCTGTTTTTT.

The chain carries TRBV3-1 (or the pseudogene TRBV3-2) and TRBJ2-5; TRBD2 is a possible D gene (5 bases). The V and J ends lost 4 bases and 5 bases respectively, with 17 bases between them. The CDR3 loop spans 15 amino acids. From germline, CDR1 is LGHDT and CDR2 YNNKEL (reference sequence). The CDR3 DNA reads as TGTGCCAGCAGCCCAATACGCCCGAGGGCGGAGACCCAGTACTTC. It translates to CASSPIRPRAETQYF.

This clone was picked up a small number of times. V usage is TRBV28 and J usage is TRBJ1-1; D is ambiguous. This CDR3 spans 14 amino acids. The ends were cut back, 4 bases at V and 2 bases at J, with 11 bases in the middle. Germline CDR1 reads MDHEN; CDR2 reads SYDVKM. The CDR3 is CASSSGRGNTEAFF. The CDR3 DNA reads TGTGCCAGCAGTTCCGGACGGGGAAACACTGAAGCTTTCTTT.

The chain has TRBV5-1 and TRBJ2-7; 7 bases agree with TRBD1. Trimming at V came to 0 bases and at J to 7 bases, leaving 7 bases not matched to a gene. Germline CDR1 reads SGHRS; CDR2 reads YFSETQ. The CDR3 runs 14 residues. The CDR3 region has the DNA TGCGCCAGCAGCTTGGGGACAGGAGTTGGTGAGCAGTACTTC. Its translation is CASSLGTGVGEQYF.

CDR3: CAWTPGGGKGNTEAFF. The CDR3 DNA sequence: TGTGCCTGGACCCCGGGCGGGGGAAAAGGGAACACTGAAGCTTTCTTT. The chain links TRBV30 to TRBJ1-1, with D possibly TRBD1 on 5 matching bases. Trimming removed 4 bases at V and 1 base at J, with 19 bases between. This CDR3 region has 16 residues. Per germline, CDR1 GTSNPN and CDR2 SVGIG (reference sequence).

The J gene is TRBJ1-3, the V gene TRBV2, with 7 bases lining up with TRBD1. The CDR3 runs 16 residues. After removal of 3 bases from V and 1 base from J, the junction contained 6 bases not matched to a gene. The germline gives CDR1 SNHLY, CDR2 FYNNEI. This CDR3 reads CASSEAGGQSGNTIYF. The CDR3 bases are TGTGCCAGCAGTGAGGCAGGGGGTCAATCTGGAAACACCATATATTTT. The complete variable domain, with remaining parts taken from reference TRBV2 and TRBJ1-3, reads EPEVTQTPSHQVTQMGQEVILRCVPISNHLYFYWYRQILGQKVEFLVSFYNNEISEKSEIFDDQFSVERPDGSNFTLKIRSTKLEDSAMYFCASSEAGGQSGNTIYFGEGSWLTVV.

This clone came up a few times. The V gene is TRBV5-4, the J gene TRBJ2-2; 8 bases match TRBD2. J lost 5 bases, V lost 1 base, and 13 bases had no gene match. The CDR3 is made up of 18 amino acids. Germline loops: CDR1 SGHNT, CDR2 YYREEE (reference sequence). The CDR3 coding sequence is TGTGCCAGCAGCTTGCTGGGTCGGGGGGGCCGAGCTACCGGGGAGCTGTTTTTT. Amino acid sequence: CASSLLGRGGRATGELFF.

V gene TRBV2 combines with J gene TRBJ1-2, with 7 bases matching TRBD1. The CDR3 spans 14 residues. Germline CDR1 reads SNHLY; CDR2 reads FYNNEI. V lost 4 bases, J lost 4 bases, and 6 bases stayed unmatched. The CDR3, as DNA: TGTGCCAGCAGTGGACAGGGTAATATCTATGGCTACACCTTC. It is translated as CASSGQGNIYGYTF.

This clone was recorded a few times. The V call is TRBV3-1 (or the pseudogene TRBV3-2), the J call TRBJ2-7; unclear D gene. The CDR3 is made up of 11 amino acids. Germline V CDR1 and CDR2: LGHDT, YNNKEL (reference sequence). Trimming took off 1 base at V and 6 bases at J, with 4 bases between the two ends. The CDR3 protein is CASSQASEQYF. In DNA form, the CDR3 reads TGTGCCAGCAGCCAAGCCAGCGAGCAGTACTTC.

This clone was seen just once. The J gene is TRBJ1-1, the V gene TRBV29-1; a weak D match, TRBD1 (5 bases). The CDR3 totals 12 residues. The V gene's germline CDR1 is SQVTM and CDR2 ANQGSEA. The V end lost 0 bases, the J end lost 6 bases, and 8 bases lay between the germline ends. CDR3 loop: CSVEETGAEAFF. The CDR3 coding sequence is TGCAGCGTTGAAGAAACAGGCGCTGAAGCTTTCTTT.

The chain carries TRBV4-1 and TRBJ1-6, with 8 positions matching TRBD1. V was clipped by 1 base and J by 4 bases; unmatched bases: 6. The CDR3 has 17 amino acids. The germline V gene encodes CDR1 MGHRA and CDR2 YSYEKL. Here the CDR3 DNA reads TGCGCCAGCAGCCAAGGTCCAGGGGGCTTGTATAATTCACCCCTCCACTTT. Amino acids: CASSQGPGGLYNSPLHF.

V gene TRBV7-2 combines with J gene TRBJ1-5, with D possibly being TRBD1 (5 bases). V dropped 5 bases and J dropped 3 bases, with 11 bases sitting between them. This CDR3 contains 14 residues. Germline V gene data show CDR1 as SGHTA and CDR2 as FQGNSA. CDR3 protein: CASSKPGVNQPQHF. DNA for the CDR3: TGTGCCAGCAGCAAGCCGGGGGTCAATCAGCCCCAGCATTTT. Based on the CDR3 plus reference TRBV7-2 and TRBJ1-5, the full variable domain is GAGVSQSPSNKVTEKGKDVELRCDPISGHTALYWYRQSLGQGLEFLIYFQGNSAPDKSGLPSDRFSAERTGGSVSTLTIQRTQQEDSAVYLCASSKPGVNQPQHFGDGTRLSIL.

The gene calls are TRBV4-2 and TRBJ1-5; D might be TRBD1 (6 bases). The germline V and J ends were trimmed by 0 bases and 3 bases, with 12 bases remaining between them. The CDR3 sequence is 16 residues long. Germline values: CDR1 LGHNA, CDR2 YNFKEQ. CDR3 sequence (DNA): TGTGCCAGCAGCCAAGATCTCGGACAGTTCAATCAGCCCCAGCATTTT. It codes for CASSQDLGQFNQPQHF.

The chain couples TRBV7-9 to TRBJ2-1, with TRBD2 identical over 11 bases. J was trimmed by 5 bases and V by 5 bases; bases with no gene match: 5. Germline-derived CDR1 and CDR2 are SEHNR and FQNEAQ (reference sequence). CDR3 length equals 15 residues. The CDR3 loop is CASSPWGLADNEQFF. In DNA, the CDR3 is TGTGCCAGCAGCCCCTGGGGACTAGCGGACAATGAGCAGTTCTTC.

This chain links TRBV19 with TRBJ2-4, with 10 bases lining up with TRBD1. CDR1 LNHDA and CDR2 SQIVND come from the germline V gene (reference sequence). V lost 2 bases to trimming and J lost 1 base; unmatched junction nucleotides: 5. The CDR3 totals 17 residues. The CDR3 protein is CASSITRQGAAKNIQYF. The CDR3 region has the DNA TGTGCCAGTAGTATAACTCGACAGGGGGCGGCCAAAAACATTCAGTACTTC.

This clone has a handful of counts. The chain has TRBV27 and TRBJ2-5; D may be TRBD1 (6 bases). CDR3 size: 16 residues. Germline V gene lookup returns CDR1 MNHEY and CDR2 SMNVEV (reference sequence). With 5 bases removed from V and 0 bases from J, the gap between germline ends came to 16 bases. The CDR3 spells CASSIQGLRYQETQYF. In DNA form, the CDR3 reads TGTGCCAGCAGTATACAGGGCCTGAGGTACCAAGAGACCCAGTACTTC.

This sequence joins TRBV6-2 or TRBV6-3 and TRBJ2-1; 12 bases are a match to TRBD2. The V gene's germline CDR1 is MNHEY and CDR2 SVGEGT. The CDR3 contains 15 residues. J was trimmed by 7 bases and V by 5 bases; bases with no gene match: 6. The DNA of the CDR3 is TGTGCCAGCAGTAGCCGACTAGCGGGAGTTAATGAGCAGTTCTTC. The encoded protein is CASSSRLAGVNEQFF.